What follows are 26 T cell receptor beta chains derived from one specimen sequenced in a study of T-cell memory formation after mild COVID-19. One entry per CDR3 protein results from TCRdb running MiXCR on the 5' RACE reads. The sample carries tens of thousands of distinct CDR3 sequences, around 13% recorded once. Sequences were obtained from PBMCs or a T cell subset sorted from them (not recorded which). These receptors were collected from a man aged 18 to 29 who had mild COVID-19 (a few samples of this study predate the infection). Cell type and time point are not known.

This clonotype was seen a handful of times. In nucleotides, the CDR3 is TGTGCCAGCAGCTTAGGCGAAAACATGAACACTGAAGCTTTCTTT. Amino acid sequence: CASSLGENMNTEAFF. The chain combines TRBV13 with TRBJ1-1; the D is unclear. V was shortened by 0 bases and J by 0 bases, with 8 bases between the two germline ends. The CDR3 is made up of 15 amino acids. Germline loops: CDR1 PRHDT, CDR2 FYEKMQ (reference sequence).

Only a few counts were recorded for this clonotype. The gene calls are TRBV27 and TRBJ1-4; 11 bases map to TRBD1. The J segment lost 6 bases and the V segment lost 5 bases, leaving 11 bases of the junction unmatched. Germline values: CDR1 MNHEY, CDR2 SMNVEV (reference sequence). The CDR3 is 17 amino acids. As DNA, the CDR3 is TGTGCCAGCAGTCCGGCGGGACAGGGGGACGGGGATGAAAAACTGTTTTTT. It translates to CASSPAGQGDGDEKLFF.

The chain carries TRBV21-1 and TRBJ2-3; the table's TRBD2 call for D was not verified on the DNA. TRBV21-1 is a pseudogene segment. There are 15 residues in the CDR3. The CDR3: CASSNNRGSTDTQYF. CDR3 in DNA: TGTGCCAGCAGCAACAACCGCGGGAGCACAGATACGCAGTATTTT.

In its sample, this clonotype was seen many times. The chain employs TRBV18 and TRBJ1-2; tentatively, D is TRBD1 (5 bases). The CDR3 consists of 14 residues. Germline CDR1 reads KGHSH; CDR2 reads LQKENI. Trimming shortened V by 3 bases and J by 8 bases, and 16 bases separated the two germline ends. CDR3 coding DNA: TGTGCCAGCTCACCCAACGGTGGGGCTGGCGGCTACACCTTC. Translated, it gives CASSPNGGAGGYTF.

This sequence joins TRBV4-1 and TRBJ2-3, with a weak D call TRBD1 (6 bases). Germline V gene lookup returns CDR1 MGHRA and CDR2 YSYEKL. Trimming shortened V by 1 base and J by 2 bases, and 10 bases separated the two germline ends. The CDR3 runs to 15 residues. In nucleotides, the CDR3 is TGCGCCAGCAGCCAAGTCAGGGGATTCACAGATACGCAGTATTTT. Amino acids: CASSQVRGFTDTQYF.

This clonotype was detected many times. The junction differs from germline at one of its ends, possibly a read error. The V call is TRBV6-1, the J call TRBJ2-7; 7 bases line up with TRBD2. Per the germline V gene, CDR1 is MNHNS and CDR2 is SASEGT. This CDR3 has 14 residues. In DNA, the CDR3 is TGTGCCAGCAGCGAAGGCGGGGGCTCCTACGAGCAGTACTTC. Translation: CASSEGGGSYEQYF.

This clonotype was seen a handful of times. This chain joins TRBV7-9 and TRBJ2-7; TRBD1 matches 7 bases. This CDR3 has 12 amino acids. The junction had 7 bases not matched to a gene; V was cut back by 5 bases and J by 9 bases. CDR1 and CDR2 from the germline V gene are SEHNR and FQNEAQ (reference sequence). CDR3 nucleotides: TGTGCCAGCAGCCAATGGGACAGTCGGCAGTACTTC. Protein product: CASSQWDSRQYF.

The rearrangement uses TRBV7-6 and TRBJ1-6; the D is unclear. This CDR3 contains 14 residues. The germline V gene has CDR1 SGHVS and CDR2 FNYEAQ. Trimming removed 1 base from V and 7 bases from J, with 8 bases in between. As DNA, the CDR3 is TGTGCCAGCAGCTTAGGTATTGGGAATTCACCCCTCCACTTT. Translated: CASSLGIGNSPLHF. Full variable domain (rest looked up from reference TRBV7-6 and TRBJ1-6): GAGVSQSPRYKVTKRGQDVALRCDPISGHVSLYWYRQALGQGPEFLTYFNYEAQQDKSGLPNDRFSAERPEGSISTLTIQRTEQRDSAMYRCASSLGIGNSPLHFGNGTRLTVT.

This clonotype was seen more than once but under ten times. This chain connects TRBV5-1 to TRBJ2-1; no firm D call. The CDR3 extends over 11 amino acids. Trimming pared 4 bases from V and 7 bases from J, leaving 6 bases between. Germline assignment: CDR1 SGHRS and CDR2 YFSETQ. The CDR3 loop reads CASSRLNEQFF. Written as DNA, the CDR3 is TGCGCCAGCAGCCGCCTGAATGAGCAGTTCTTC.

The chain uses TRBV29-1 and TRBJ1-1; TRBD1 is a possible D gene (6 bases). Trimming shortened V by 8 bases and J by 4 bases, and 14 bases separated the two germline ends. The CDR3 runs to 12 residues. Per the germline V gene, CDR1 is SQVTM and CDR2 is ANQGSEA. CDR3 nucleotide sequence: TGCAGCCCGATGGGGGGGCTCACTGAAGCTTTCTTT. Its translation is CSPMGGLTEAFF.

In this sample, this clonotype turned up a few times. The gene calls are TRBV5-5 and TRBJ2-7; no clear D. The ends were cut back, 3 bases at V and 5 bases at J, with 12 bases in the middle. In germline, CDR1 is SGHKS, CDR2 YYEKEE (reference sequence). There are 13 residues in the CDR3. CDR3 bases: TGTGCCAGCAGCTGGTGGTTGGCTAACGAGCAGTACTTC. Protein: CASSWWLANEQYF.

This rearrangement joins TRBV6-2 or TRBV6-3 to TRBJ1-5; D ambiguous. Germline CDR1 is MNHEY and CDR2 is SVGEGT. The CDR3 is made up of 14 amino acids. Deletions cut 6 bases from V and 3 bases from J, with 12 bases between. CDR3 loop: CASSHGSLNQPQHF. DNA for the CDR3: TGTGCCAGCAGCCATGGTTCACTCAATCAGCCCCAGCATTTT.

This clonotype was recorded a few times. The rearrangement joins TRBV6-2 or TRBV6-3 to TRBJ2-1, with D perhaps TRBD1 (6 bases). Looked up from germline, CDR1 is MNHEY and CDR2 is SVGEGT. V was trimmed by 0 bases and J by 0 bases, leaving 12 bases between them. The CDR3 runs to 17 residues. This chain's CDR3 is CASSYSFEQGSYNEQFF. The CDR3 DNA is TGTGCCAGCAGTTACTCATTCGAACAGGGCTCCTACAATGAGCAGTTCTTC.

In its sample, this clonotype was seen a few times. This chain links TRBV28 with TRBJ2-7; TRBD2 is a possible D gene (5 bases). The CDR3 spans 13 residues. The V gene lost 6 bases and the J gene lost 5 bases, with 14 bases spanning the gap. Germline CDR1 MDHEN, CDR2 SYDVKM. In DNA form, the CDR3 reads TGTGCCAGCAGCGGAGGTAGACTCGACGAGCAGTACGTC. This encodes CASSGGRLDEQYV.

The CDR3 DNA follows: TGTGCCACCAGCAGAGAACGAGGACCTGGAAACACCATATATTTT. As protein: CATSRERGPGNTIYF. This chain joins TRBV15 and TRBJ1-3; no clear D. Trimming cost V 0 bases and J 2 bases, with 8 bases left between them. CDR3 length equals 15 residues. Germline CDR1 and CDR2: LNHNV and YYDKDF (reference sequence).

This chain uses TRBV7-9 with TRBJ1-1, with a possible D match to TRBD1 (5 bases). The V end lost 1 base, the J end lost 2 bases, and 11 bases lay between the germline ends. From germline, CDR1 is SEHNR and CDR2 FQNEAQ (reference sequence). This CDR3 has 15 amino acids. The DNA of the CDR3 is TGTGCCAGCAGCTTAGTTATCGGGGGAAACACTGAAGCTTTCTTT. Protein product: CASSLVIGGNTEAFF.

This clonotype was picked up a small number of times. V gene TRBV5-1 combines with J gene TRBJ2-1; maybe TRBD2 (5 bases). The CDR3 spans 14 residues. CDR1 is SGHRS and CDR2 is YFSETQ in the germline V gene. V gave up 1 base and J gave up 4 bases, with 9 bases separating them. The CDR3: CASSLSRGYNEQFF. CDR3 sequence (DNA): TGCGCCAGCAGCTTGTCAAGAGGGTACAATGAGCAGTTCTTC.

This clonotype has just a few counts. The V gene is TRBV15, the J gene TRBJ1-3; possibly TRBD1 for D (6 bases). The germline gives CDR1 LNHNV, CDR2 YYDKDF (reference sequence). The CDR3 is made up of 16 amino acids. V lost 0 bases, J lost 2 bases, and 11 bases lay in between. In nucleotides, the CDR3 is TGTGCCACCAGCAGAGATCGAGCAGGGGCTGGAAACACCATATATTTT. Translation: CATSRDRAGAGNTIYF.

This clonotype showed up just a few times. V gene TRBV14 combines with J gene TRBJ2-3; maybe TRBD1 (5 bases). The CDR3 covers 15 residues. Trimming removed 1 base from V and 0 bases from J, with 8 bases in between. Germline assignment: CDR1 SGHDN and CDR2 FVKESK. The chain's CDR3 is CASSQVPGSTDTQYF. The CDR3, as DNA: TGTGCCAGCAGCCAAGTGCCAGGGAGCACAGATACGCAGTATTTT.

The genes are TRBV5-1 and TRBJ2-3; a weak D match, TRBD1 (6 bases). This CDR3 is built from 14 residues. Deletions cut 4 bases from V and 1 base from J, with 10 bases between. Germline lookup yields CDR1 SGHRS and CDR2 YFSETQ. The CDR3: CASSNYRGTDTQYF. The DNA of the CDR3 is TGCGCCAGCAGCAATTACAGGGGCACAGATACGCAGTATTTT.

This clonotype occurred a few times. The CDR3 region has the DNA TGTGCCACCAGTGATTGGTCGACAGATACGCAGTATTTT. Protein product: CATSDWSTDTQYF. The genes are TRBV24-1 and TRBJ2-3; D is undetermined. Germline V lookup: CDR1 KGHDR, CDR2 SFDVKD. V lost 2 bases and J 3 bases, leaving 5 bases between the germline ends. The CDR3 sequence is 13 residues long.

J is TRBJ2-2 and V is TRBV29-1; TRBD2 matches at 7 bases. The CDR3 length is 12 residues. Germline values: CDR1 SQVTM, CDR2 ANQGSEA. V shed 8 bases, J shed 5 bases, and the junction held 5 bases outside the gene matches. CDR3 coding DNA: TGCAGCTCGGGGGGACGGACCGGGGAGCTGTTTTTT. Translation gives CSSGGRTGELFF.

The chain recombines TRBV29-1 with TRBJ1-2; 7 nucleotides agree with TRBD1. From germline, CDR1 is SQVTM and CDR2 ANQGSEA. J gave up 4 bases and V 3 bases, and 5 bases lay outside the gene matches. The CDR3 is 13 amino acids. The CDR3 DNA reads TGCAGCGTTGAGGGGACAGCTTCCTATGGCTACACCTTC. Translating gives CSVEGTASYGYTF.

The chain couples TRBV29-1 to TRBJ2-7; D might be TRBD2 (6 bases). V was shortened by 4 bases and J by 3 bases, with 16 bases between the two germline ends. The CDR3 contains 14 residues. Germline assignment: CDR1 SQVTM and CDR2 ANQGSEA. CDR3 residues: CSVVGGMVGYEQYF. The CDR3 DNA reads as TGCAGCGTTGTAGGAGGGATGGTCGGCTACGAGCAGTACTTC.

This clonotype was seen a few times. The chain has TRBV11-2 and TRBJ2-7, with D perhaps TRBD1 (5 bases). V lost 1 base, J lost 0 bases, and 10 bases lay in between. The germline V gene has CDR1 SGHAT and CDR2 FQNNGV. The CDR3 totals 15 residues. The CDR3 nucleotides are TGTGCCAGCAGCTTAGTGGCAGGGTTCTCCTACGAGCAGTACTTC. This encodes CASSLVAGFSYEQYF.

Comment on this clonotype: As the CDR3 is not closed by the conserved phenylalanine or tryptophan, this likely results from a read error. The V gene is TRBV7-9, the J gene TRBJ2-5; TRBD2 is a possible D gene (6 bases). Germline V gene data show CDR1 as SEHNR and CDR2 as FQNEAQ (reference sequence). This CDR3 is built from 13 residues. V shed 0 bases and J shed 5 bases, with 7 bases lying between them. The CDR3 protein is CASSLAGRETQYL. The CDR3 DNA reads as TGTGCCAGCAGCTTAGCAGGGAGGGAGACCCAGTACTTA.